Below, 18 T cell receptor beta chains from the same sample are listed, as sequenced in a study of Graves' ophthalmopathy and Graves' hyperthyroidism. Investigators amplified TCR beta CDR3 regions from RNA transcripts. After a first-round RT-PCR with HTBI primers, a second-round multiplex PCR was run. TCRdb used MiXCR to reprocess the multiplex PCR reads, holding one entry per CDR3 protein. The sample has about 210,000 distinct CDR3 sequences, less than 30% seen once. The sequenced sample consisted of peripheral blood. These receptors originate from a man aged 50 to 59 with Graves' ophthalmopathy.

This clonotype has at least ten counts. V gene TRBV7-2 combines with J gene TRBJ2-4; D might be TRBD2 (6 bases). Germline V gene sequence: CDR1 SGHTA, CDR2 FQGNSA. The CDR3 has 14 residues. The germline V and J ends were trimmed by 2 bases and 7 bases, with 12 bases remaining between them. CDR3 sequence: CASSLRPGENIQYF. CDR3 bases: TGTGCCAGCAGCTTACGCCCGGGAGAGAACATTCAGTACTTC.

This clonotype was recorded many times. The chain employs TRBV12-3 or TRBV12-4 and TRBJ1-5, with TRBD1 identical over 7 bases. The CDR3 length is 13 residues. After removal of 4 bases from V and 6 bases from J, the junction contained 3 bases not matched to a gene. CDR3 in amino acids: CASSSGGGQPQHF. CDR3 DNA: TGTGCCAGCAGTTCAGGGGGAGGTCAGCCCCAGCATTTT.

CDR3 bases: TGTGCCAGCAGTTACTCGACGGCCGACGAGCAGTACTTC. It is translated as CASSYSTADEQYF. J is TRBJ2-7 and V is TRBV6-5, with no clear D. Trimming took off 0 bases at V and 5 bases at J, with 8 bases between the two ends. CDR3 size: 13 residues. Germline loops: CDR1 MNHEY, CDR2 SVGAGI.

The rearrangement links TRBV6-2 or TRBV6-3 to TRBJ2-5; TRBD2 is a possible D gene (6 bases). Trimming removed 0 bases from V and 5 bases from J, with 13 bases in between. CDR3 size: 15 residues. Germline V CDR1 and CDR2: MNHEY, SVGEGT. CDR3 nucleotides: TGTGCCAGCAGTTACTCGGAGGGTTGGGGCGAGACCCAGTACTTC. This codes for CASSYSEGWGETQYF.

At least ten counts were recorded for this clonotype. One junction end disagrees with the germline gene, perhaps due to a read error. This rearrangement joins TRBV18 to TRBJ2-5; a weak D match, TRBD1 (6 bases). Per the germline V gene, CDR1 is KGHSH and CDR2 is LQKENI. The CDR3 consists of 13 residues. CDR3 sequence: CASSPVSGEMLNF. The CDR3 region has the DNA TGTGCCAGCTCACCCGTCTCAGGGGAGATGCTCAACTTC.

This clonotype was seen many times. The chain carries TRBV20-1 and TRBJ2-4, with D unclear. Germline V gene lookup returns CDR1 DFQATT and CDR2 SNEGSKA (reference sequence). The CDR3 is 15 amino acids. V was clipped by 1 base and J by 0 bases, with 10 bases between them. CDR3 in DNA: TGCAGTGCTAGAGGCGGTACTATAGCCAAAAACATTCAGTACTTC. Protein sequence: CSARGGTIAKNIQYF.

For this clonotype: At one end, the junction sequence differs from germline, possibly due to a read error. The gene calls are TRBV6-5 and TRBJ1-5, with 7 nucleotides matching TRBD1. CDR1 is MNHEY, CDR2 SVGAGI, per germline. This CDR3 region has 13 residues. The CDR3 spells CASSSRPGQPQHF. The CDR3 region has the DNA TGTGCCAGCAGTTCCCGCCCGGGACAGCCCCAACATTTT.

V usage is TRBV6-1 and J usage is TRBJ2-7; 8 nucleotides line up with TRBD1. Germline values: CDR1 MNHNS, CDR2 SASEGT. This CDR3 spans 14 amino acids. V was clipped by 6 bases and J by 1 base; unmatched bases: 5. The CDR3 loop is CASRRTGRSYEQYF. DNA for the CDR3: TGTGCCAGCAGACGGACAGGGCGGTCCTACGAGCAGTACTTC.

This clonotype appeared many times. The chain uses TRBV12-3 or TRBV12-4 and TRBJ2-7; 7 positions agree with TRBD1. The CDR3 length is 16 residues. V shed 7 bases, J shed 3 bases, and the junction held 15 bases outside the gene matches. CDR3 DNA sequence: TGTGCCAGCACCCCTAGTGTCGGGACAGTGGGCTACGAGCAGTACTTC. This codes for CASTPSVGTVGYEQYF.

At least ten counts were recorded for this clonotype. The V gene is TRBV7-2, the J gene TRBJ2-7, with D tentatively TRBD2 (6 bases). Looked up from germline, CDR1 is SGHTA and CDR2 is FQGNSA. The length of the CDR3 is 14 residues. Trimming shortened V by 6 bases and J by 7 bases, and 19 bases separated the two germline ends. The CDR3 reads CASSGTVPTGEQYF. CDR3 bases: TGTGCCAGCAGTGGGACTGTCCCTACTGGGGAGCAGTACTTC.

This clonotype was observed many times. The rearrangement joins TRBV12-3 or TRBV12-4 to TRBJ2-4, with D possibly matching TRBD2 (6 bases). The CDR3 sequence is 13 residues long. Between the trimmed V and J ends, which lost 6 bases and 6 bases, there was a span of 12 bases. The CDR3 loop is CASSGSGRNIQYF. The CDR3 DNA reads TGTGCCAGCAGCGGGAGCGGCAGAAACATTCAGTACTTC.

This clonotype was recorded many times. The rearrangement links TRBV18 to TRBJ2-7; D assignment may be TRBD1 or TRBD2 (5 bases each). Germline loops: CDR1 KGHSH, CDR2 LQKENI. The ends were cut back, 6 bases at V and 9 bases at J, with 15 bases in the middle. The CDR3 runs to 12 residues. The CDR3 spells CASSTSGQGQYF. DNA of the CDR3: TGTGCCAGCTCGACCAGCGGCCAGGGGCAGTACTTC.

The chain employs TRBV5-1 and TRBJ1-2, with D unresolved. Germline-derived CDR1 and CDR2 are SGHRS and YFSETQ. CDR3 size: 13 residues. V lost 7 bases and J lost 4, with 14 bases in between. The CDR3 loop is CASRLDLTYGYTF. For the CDR3, the DNA is TGCGCCAGCCGGCTAGACTTGACCTATGGCTACACCTTC.

The chain is built from TRBV6-2 or TRBV6-3 and TRBJ2-7; D not certain. Between the trimmed V and J ends, which lost 7 bases and 3 bases, there was a span of 16 bases. Looked up from germline, CDR1 is MNHEY and CDR2 is SVGEGT. CDR3 length: 14 residues. CDR3 protein: CASTKGQIRYEQYF. The CDR3 region has the DNA TGTGCCAGCACCAAAGGGCAGATACGCTACGAGCAGTACTTC.

This clonotype was seen at least ten times. The rearrangement uses TRBV12-3 or TRBV12-4 and TRBJ2-5, with a possible D match to TRBD2 (6 bases). Trimming removed 7 bases at V and 1 base at J, with 16 bases between. The CDR3 is 15 residues long. CDR3 residues: CASTQDSGGQETQYF. The DNA for the CDR3 is TGTGCCAGCACCCAGGACTCCGGGGGCCAAGAGACCCAGTACTTC.

This clonotype was detected ten times or more. The chain recombines TRBV7-9 with TRBJ2-2; tentative D call: TRBD2 (6 bases). This CDR3 is built from 15 residues. The V and J ends lost 5 bases and 1 base respectively, with 11 bases between them. Looked up from germline, CDR1 is SEHNR and CDR2 is FQNEAQ (reference sequence). CDR3: CASSRTNGNTGELFF. CDR3 coding DNA: TGTGCCAGCAGCCGGACTAACGGGAACACCGGGGAGCTGTTTTTT.

This clonotype was counted at least ten times. This chain connects TRBV29-1 to TRBJ2-4, with D perhaps matching TRBD2 (5 bases). This CDR3 comprises 11 residues. CDR1 is SQVTM and CDR2 is ANQGSEA in the germline V gene. V lost 2 bases to trimming and J lost 10 bases, with 9 bases between them. CDR3 sequence (DNA): TGCAGCGTTGAAATCTCGGGGATTCAGTACTTC. Encoded protein: CSVEISGIQYF.

The sample holds many counts of this clonotype. The chain has TRBV7-2 and TRBJ2-7; TRBD2 might be the D (6 bases). V was trimmed by 3 bases and J by 5 bases, leaving 11 bases between them. The CDR3 covers 13 residues. CDR1 and CDR2 from the germline V gene are SGHTA and FQGNSA. The DNA of the CDR3 is TGTGCCAGCAGCTTGGGCGGGATGAACGAGCAGTACTTC. Translated: CASSLGGMNEQYF.